The following is a T cell receptor (beta chain) sequence with its context. The data belong to a study of PD-1 blockade in mismatch repair-deficient tumors. Germline lookup yields CDR1 SGHDT and CDR2 YYEEEE. The CDR3 spans 15 residues. V lost 1 base and J lost 4; bases outside the gene matches: 6. The protocol was immunoSEQ multiplex PCR, while the TCRdb copy is restricted to in-frame clones and leaves out a portion. Of 80,000 to 100,000 clones in the sample, approximately 81% were seen once. V and J are TRBV5-6 and TRBJ2-7; 9 bases match TRBD1. Sequenced here: peripheral blood, sampled 12 weeks after starting pembrolizumab. The sequence was obtained from an adult with mismatch repair-deficient cancer. CDR3 sequence reads: CASSLFRDRAYEQYF. The CDR3 DNA follows: TGTGCCAGCAGCTTGTTCAGGGACAGGGCTTACGAGCAGTACTTC.